This T cell receptor (beta chain) was recorded in a study of blood T cell repertoires in COVID-19. Study context: Samples of COVID-19 (acute and convalescent) were obtained from the United States, Italy and Spain. From T cells, B-cell-depleted T cells, or PBMCs came the material, which was cDNA or gDNA.

Germline loops: CDR1 PRHDT, CDR2 FYEKMQ (reference sequence). Unmatched junction bases numbered 23, after V lost 6 bases and J lost 0 bases. The CDR3 spans 21 residues. Per the original methods: Estimates of nucleated cell counts were drawn from the amplification of reference gene primers. The data were produced by immunoSEQ multiplex PCR, yet TCRdb's version contains in-frame clones alone and is incomplete. V and J calls and clone size follow that table, whereas D and trimming were derived from the DNA. This repertoire shows more than 15,000 clones, around nine tenths found once; its top ten account for around 7.6%.

The TCR sequence derives from a human donor with active COVID-19. The donor label of this sample is uncertain. Sample: peripheral blood. V usage is TRBV13 and J usage is TRBJ2-1; 7 positions agree with TRBD1. Written as DNA, the CDR3 is TGTGCCAGCAGTTTACTACCTAAATCACCACGGGACAGAAGCTCCTACAATGAGCAGTTCTTC. Translation gives CASSLLPKSPRDRSSYNEQFF. Based on the CDR3 plus reference TRBV13 and TRBJ2-1, the full variable domain is AAGVIQSPRHLIKEKRETATLKCYPIPRHDTVYWYQQGPGQDPQFLISFYEKMQSDKGSIPDRFSAQQFSDYHSELNMSSLELGDSALYFCASSLLPKSPRDRSSYNEQFFGPGTRLTVL.